Below are 29 T cell receptor beta chains sequenced from a single sample in a study of T cells after yellow fever vaccination. TCRdb independently ran MiXCR on the 5' RACE reads; one entry per CDR3 protein. Of fewer than 150,000 distinct CDR3 sequences detected, roughly 6.8% appear once; the ten largest clones hold roughly 3%. This sample comprised CD4+ T cells sorted from PBMCs, obtained roughly 47 days after the first yellow fever vaccination. Receptors originate from a young man who received the YFV17D yellow fever vaccine.

The chain links TRBV11-2 to TRBJ2-5; D gene uncertain. There are 15 residues in the CDR3. Germline V lookup: CDR1 SGHAT, CDR2 FQNNGV. V was clipped by 3 bases and J by 5 bases, with 16 bases between them. Here the CDR3 DNA reads TGTGCCAGCAGCTTCAATCTACTGGGTATCGAGACCCAGTACTTC. Encoded protein: CASSFNLLGIETQYF.

There are many counts of this clonotype. This chain links TRBV20-1 with TRBJ2-1; TRBD2 might be the D (6 bases). The CDR3 runs to 16 residues. V shed 1 base and J shed 6 bases, with 19 bases lying between them. CDR1 DFQATT and CDR2 SNEGSKA come from the germline V gene (reference sequence). As DNA, the CDR3 is TGCAGTGCTAGAGTAGCCGGCTTTTTGGGGGGCAATGAGCAGTTCTTC. Its translation is CSARVAGFLGGNEQFF.

To note about this clonotype: A read error may be the cause here, since a much bigger clone is one base away. This rearrangement joins TRBV28 to TRBJ2-5; D might be TRBD1 or TRBD2, each matching 6 bases. The CDR3 loop spans 15 amino acids. Looked up from germline, CDR1 is MDHEN and CDR2 is SYDVKM. CDR3 region: CASGGPRLGQETQNF. As DNA, the CDR3 is TGTGCCAGCGGGGGGCCGAGGTTGGGCCAAGAGACCCAGAACTTC.

Ten or more counts support this clonotype. This sequence joins TRBV12-3 or TRBV12-4 and TRBJ1-1, with TRBD1 as a possible D gene (6 bases). The CDR3 has 13 amino acids. V was shortened by 6 bases and J by 11 bases, with 19 bases between the two germline ends. The CDR3 sequence: CASSQTGGHSAFF. In DNA form, the CDR3 reads TGTGCCAGCAGCCAGACGGGGGGGCATTCGGCTTTCTTT.

In its sample, this clonotype was seen many times. This rearrangement joins TRBV5-1 to TRBJ2-5, with D perhaps TRBD2 (5 bases). CDR1 and CDR2 (germline): SGHRS, YFSETQ. The CDR3 totals 13 residues. Trimming pared 0 bases from V and 4 bases from J, leaving 7 bases between. CDR3 nucleotide sequence: TGCGCCAGCAGCTTGGGAGCGGCAGAGACCCAGTACTTC. It encodes CASSLGAAETQYF.

This clonotype has only a few counts. This chain joins TRBV5-4 and TRBJ1-2; TRBD1 matches at 7 bases. Germline-derived CDR1 and CDR2 are SGHNT and YYREEE (reference sequence). The CDR3 spans 13 residues. V shed 4 bases, J shed 6 bases, and the junction held 6 bases outside the gene matches. This CDR3 reads CASSHDRENGYTF. CDR3 nucleotides: TGTGCCAGCAGCCACGACAGGGAAAATGGCTACACCTTC.

This clonotype was counted at least ten times. J is TRBJ2-3 and V is TRBV5-6, with 12 bases aligning to TRBD2. J was trimmed by 1 base and V by 1 base; bases with no gene match: 4. CDR1 SGHDT and CDR2 YYEEEE come from the germline V gene. The CDR3 covers 17 residues. The CDR3 reads CASSLTSGGRGTDTQYF. In DNA form, the CDR3 reads TGTGCCAGCAGCTTGACTAGCGGGGGGCGGGGCACAGATACGCAGTATTTT. Based on the CDR3 plus reference TRBV5-6 and TRBJ2-3, the full variable domain is DAGVTQSPTHLIKTRGQQVTLRCSPKSGHDTVSWYQQALGQGPQFIFQYYEEEERQRGNFPDRFSGHQFPNYSSELNVNALLLGDSALYLCASSLTSGGRGTDTQYFGPGTRLTVL.

This clonotype was counted ten times or more. The chain employs TRBV29-1 and TRBJ2-1; D not certain. The CDR3 runs to 11 residues. Germline CDR1 is SQVTM and CDR2 is ANQGSEA. V was pared by 6 bases and J by 7 bases, with 10 bases between. For the CDR3, the DNA is TGCAGCGTCACCTCTGTTAATGAGCAGTTCTTC. This translates into CSVTSVNEQFF.

This clonotype has a count of ten or more. The J gene is TRBJ2-2, the V gene TRBV28, with D possibly matching TRBD1 (5 bases). Germline CDR1 and CDR2: MDHEN and SYDVKM. V shed 1 base and J shed 6 bases, with 9 bases lying between them. This CDR3 is built from 14 residues. CDR3 in amino acids: CASSLYRTAGELFF. In DNA form, the CDR3 reads TGTGCCAGCAGTTTATACAGGACCGCCGGGGAGCTGTTTTTT.

This clonotype was detected ten times or more. This chain links TRBV20-1 with TRBJ1-1, with D possibly being TRBD1 (5 bases). Between the trimmed V and J ends, which lost 3 bases and 4 bases, there was a span of 15 bases. Germline loops: CDR1 DFQATT, CDR2 SNEGSKA (reference sequence). This CDR3 is 14 amino acids long. CDR3 bases: TGCAGTGCTAGGATCCCAGGGAGGGCCACTGAAGCTTTCTTT. It is translated as CSARIPGRATEAFF.

This clonotype showed up many times. The chain is built from TRBV18 and TRBJ2-3, with D possibly being TRBD1 (5 bases). Germline assignment: CDR1 KGHSH and CDR2 LQKENI. Trimming cost V 9 bases and J 4 bases, with 11 bases left between them. This CDR3 is built from 12 residues. The CDR3 nucleotides read TGTGCCAGTCAGGGATCTTCAGATACGCAGTATTTT. Its translation is CASQGSSDTQYF.

This clonotype was counted ten times or more. This rearrangement joins TRBV7-2 to TRBJ2-3; 11 nucleotides align to TRBD2. Germline-derived CDR1 and CDR2 are SGHTA and FQGNSA. V was clipped by 5 bases and J by 7 bases; unmatched bases: 8. The CDR3 contains 15 residues. CDR3 amino acids: CASSKTSGEGYTQYF. The DNA for the CDR3 is TGTGCCAGCAGCAAGACTAGCGGGGAGGGATATACGCAGTATTTT.

A word on this clonotype: At one end, the junction sequence differs from germline, possibly due to a read error. V is TRBV7-9 and J is TRBJ2-5; unclear D gene. CDR3 length: 12 residues. From germline, CDR1 is SEHNR and CDR2 FQNEAQ (reference sequence). The CDR3 spells CAGSPSGETQYF. CDR3 sequence (DNA): TGTGCCGGCAGCCCGTCCGGCGAGACCCAGTACTTC.

Ten or more counts support this clonotype. The chain links TRBV12-3 or TRBV12-4 to TRBJ2-2; no clear D. There are 12 residues in the CDR3. Trimming shortened V by 5 bases and J by 8 bases, and 9 bases separated the two germline ends. The CDR3 reads CASSLDPGELFF. CDR3 bases: TGTGCCAGCAGTCTGGACCCTGGGGAGCTGTTTTTT.

In this sample, this clonotype turned up many times. The chain combines TRBV6-1 with TRBJ1-1; tentatively, D is TRBD1 (6 bases). Germline V gene data show CDR1 as MNHNS and CDR2 as SASEGT. Between the trimmed V and J ends, which lost 4 bases and 3 bases, there was a span of 12 bases. The CDR3 totals 14 residues. CDR3: CASSAAGTHTEAFF. Written as DNA, the CDR3 is TGTGCCAGCAGTGCGGCCGGGACACACACTGAAGCTTTCTTT.

The CDR3 spells CATHLVGGNTEAFF. The DNA of the CDR3 is TGTGCCACCCACCTGGTGGGGGGGAACACTGAAGCTTTCTTT. V usage is TRBV7-8 and J usage is TRBJ1-1; maybe TRBD1 (5 bases). The CDR3 is made up of 14 amino acids. Germline CDR1 reads SGHVS; CDR2 reads FQNEAQ. The V and J ends lost 10 bases and 1 base respectively, with 16 bases between them.

Comments on this clonotype: This may arise from a read error, as a much more abundant clone is one base away. The chain couples TRBV19 to TRBJ2-2; D tentatively reads TRBD1 or TRBD2 (5 bases each). In germline, CDR1 is LNHDA, CDR2 SQIVND (reference sequence). The CDR3 has 15 amino acids. The CDR3 loop reads CTSTFGTGNTGELFF. The CDR3 nucleotides are TGTACCAGTACCTTCGGGACGGGTAACACCGGGGAGCTGTTTTTT.

V and J are TRBV11-1 and TRBJ2-2; 10 bases match TRBD2. From germline, CDR1 is SGHAT and CDR2 FQDESV (reference sequence). V shed 5 bases and J 0 bases; nucleotides not matched to a gene: 12. CDR3 length: 19 residues. The CDR3 spells CASSQPNLSGGPNTGELFF. The CDR3, as DNA: TGTGCCAGCAGCCAACCGAATCTTAGCGGGGGGCCGAACACCGGGGAGCTGTTTTTT.

The chain employs TRBV19 and TRBJ1-1; no reliable D call. Looked up from germline, CDR1 is LNHDA and CDR2 is SQIVND (reference sequence). With 8 bases removed from V and 2 bases from J, the gap between germline ends came to 12 bases. The CDR3 runs to 13 residues. The CDR3 loop is CASARPANTEAFF. The CDR3 DNA reads TGTGCCAGTGCTAGGCCAGCCAACACTGAAGCTTTCTTT.

This clonotype was recorded many times. The genes are TRBV5-1 and TRBJ2-2; a weak D match, TRBD1 (6 bases). The CDR3 sequence is 17 residues long. Per germline, CDR1 SGHRS and CDR2 YFSETQ. V lost 4 bases and J lost 7, with 23 bases in between. CDR3 region: CASSRAPPGDRSGELFF. In DNA, the CDR3 is TGCGCCAGCAGCCGTGCTCCCCCAGGGGACCGGAGCGGGGAGCTGTTTTTT.

The CDR3 region has the DNA TGTGCCAGCAGTTTATTGGGGGACAGCAATCAGCCCCAGCATTTT. Translating gives CASSLLGDSNQPQHF. J is TRBJ1-5 and V is TRBV27; TRBD1 is a possible D gene (5 bases). This CDR3 contains 15 residues. Trimming stripped 1 base from V and 1 base from J, with 8 bases between. Germline CDR1 MNHEY, CDR2 SMNVEV (reference sequence).

This clonotype appeared once. Possible read error: a much larger clone is one base away. This chain uses TRBV28 with TRBJ2-1, with D possibly matching TRBD2 (7 bases). The V end was cut by 2 bases, the J end by 9 bases, with 14 bases between. This CDR3 is 14 amino acids long. Germline V gene sequence: CDR1 MDHEN, CDR2 SYDVKM. The CDR3 sequence: CASSLGGPGGEQFF. DNA for the CDR3: TGTGCCAGCAGTTTAGGGGGGCCGGGGGGTGAGCAGTTCTTC.

In its sample, this clonotype was seen a few times. V gene TRBV18 combines with J gene TRBJ2-3; TRBD2 matches at 13 bases. The CDR3 runs 16 residues. The ends lost 3 bases at V and 6 bases at J; junction bases unmatched: 6. Germline-derived CDR1 and CDR2 are KGHSH and LQKENI. CDR3 sequence reads: CASSPRTSGGGDTQYF. For the CDR3, the DNA is TGTGCCAGCTCACCGAGGACTAGCGGGGGAGGGGATACGCAGTATTTT.

The chain uses TRBV7-2 and TRBJ2-2, with no clear D. CDR1 and CDR2 from the germline V gene are SGHTA and FQGNSA. Trimming removed 4 bases from V and 1 base from J, with 10 bases in between. CDR3 length: 15 amino acids. This CDR3 is CASSSYMENTGELFF. The DNA of the CDR3 is TGTGCCAGCAGCTCCTATATGGAGAACACCGGGGAGCTGTTTTTT.

This sequence joins TRBV11-2 and TRBJ1-4; possible D gene TRBD1, 5 bases. The germline V gene has CDR1 SGHAT and CDR2 FQNNGV. CDR3 length: 16 amino acids. With 5 bases removed from V and 7 bases from J, the gap between germline ends came to 20 bases. The CDR3 region has the DNA TGTGCCAGCAGCCGTGGGGGGACGATCGGTGTTGAAAAACTGTTTTTT. It translates to CASSRGGTIGVEKLFF.

This clonotype was found many times. This chain joins TRBV18 and TRBJ1-5; tentative D call: TRBD1 (5 bases). Germline V CDR1 and CDR2: KGHSH, LQKENI. This CDR3 spans 14 amino acids. Trimming took off 2 bases at V and 5 bases at J, with 10 bases between the two ends. CDR3 loop: CASSPWGRDQPQHF. CDR3 in DNA: TGTGCCAGCTCACCATGGGGGAGGGATCAGCCCCAGCATTTT.

The genes are TRBV5-5 and TRBJ1-4; D gene ambiguous. Germline V gene data show CDR1 as SGHKS and CDR2 as YYEKEE (reference sequence). V was clipped by 2 bases and J by 7 bases, with 9 bases between them. This CDR3 comprises 13 residues. CDR3 nucleotide sequence: TGTGCCAGCAGCTTAATCGGGGTTGAAAAACTGTTTTTT. It encodes CASSLIGVEKLFF.

This clonotype was seen repeatedly, ten times or more. The V and J genes are TRBV5-1 and TRBJ2-4, with D possibly being TRBD1 or TRBD2 (6 bases each). Germline values: CDR1 SGHRS, CDR2 YFSETQ. The length of the CDR3 is 15 residues. The V end lost 1 base, the J end lost 8 bases, and 16 bases lay between the germline ends. The CDR3 protein is CASSLNRAEGDIQYF. CDR3 bases: TGCGCCAGCAGCTTGAACAGGGCGGAGGGGGACATTCAGTACTTC. Complete variable domain (other parts from reference TRBV5-1 and TRBJ2-4): KAGVTQTPRYLIKTRGQQVTLSCSPISGHRSVSWYQQTPGQGLQFLFEYFSETQRNKGNFPGRFSGRQFSNSRSEMNVSTLELGDSALYLCASSLNRAEGDIQYFGAGTRLSVL.

The rearrangement uses TRBV27 and TRBJ1-1; D possibly corresponds to TRBD1 (5 bases). CDR3 length: 14 residues. The germline V and J ends were trimmed by 3 bases and 6 bases, with 14 bases remaining between them. Germline values: CDR1 MNHEY, CDR2 SMNVEV (reference sequence). CDR3 region: CASSFWAGTAEAFF. The CDR3 region has the DNA TGTGCCAGCAGTTTTTGGGCAGGGACCGCTGAAGCTTTCTTT.